The next 7 T cell receptor beta chains were all read from a single sample in a study of T cell responses to AZD1222 COVID-19 vaccine. The table came from immunoSEQ multiplex PCR; TCRdb's copy has only in-frame clones and leaves some out. The sample includes roughly 160,000 clones, 80% to 95% of them seen just once. The sequencing here drew on peripheral blood, taken on day 0 of AZD1222 vaccination. The receptors were gathered from an adult in good health.

The CDR3 sequence: CASSNRARYEQYF. CDR3 sequence (DNA): TGTGCCAGCAGCAACCGGGCTCGGTACGAGCAGTACTTC. V gene TRBV5-8 combines with J gene TRBJ2-7; D ambiguous. V lost 4 bases and J lost 4, with 12 bases in between. The CDR3 consists of 13 residues. Germline CDR1 and CDR2: SGHTS and YDEGEE.

This clone was detected only a few times. The chain employs TRBV24-1 and TRBJ1-4; tentative D call: TRBD1 (6 bases). This CDR3 is built from 14 residues. V was clipped by 6 bases and J by 8 bases, with 15 bases between them. Per germline, CDR1 KGHDR and CDR2 SFDVKD. This chain's CDR3 is CATSRGREGEKLFF. The CDR3 nucleotides are TGTGCCACCAGTAGGGGGAGGGAGGGAGAAAAACTGTTTTTT.

The count of this clone is one. V usage is TRBV4-3 and J usage is TRBJ2-2; 7 bases are a match to TRBD2. CDR3 size: 19 residues. Germline V lookup: CDR1 LGHNA, CDR2 YSLEER. Germline trimming cut 0 bases from V and 6 bases from J; bases unmatched to any gene: 16. The CDR3 coding sequence is TGCGCCAGCAGCCAAGACTATCCGGGGGGTTCTATTCGGCCCGGGGAGCTGTTTTTT. Amino acid sequence: CASSQDYPGGSIRPGELFF.

This rearrangement joins TRBV6-2 or TRBV6-3 to TRBJ1-5; 7 bases fit TRBD1. This CDR3 comprises 15 residues. Germline V gene lookup returns CDR1 MNHEY and CDR2 SVGEGT. The ends lost 5 bases at V and 0 bases at J; junction bases unmatched: 4. In DNA form, the CDR3 reads TGTGCCAGCAGTGAGAACAGGGGTAGCAATCAGCCCCAGCATTTT. Translation: CASSENRGSNQPQHF.

This rearrangement joins TRBV6-5 to TRBJ2-5; D is possibly TRBD2 (5 bases). Trimming left V 7 bases short and J 5 bases short, with 17 bases between. From germline, CDR1 is MNHEY and CDR2 SVGAGI. The CDR3 length is 14 residues. The CDR3 DNA follows: TGTGCCAGCACCCAACCTTTTTCGGGGGAGACCCAGTACTTC. Translating gives CASTQPFSGETQYF.

This clone was picked up one time. The junction shows a germline mismatch at one end, possibly a read error. The chain combines TRBV7-7 with TRBJ1-1; D is unresolved. The CDR3 covers 13 residues. Germline assignment: CDR1 SSHAT and CDR2 FNYEAQ (reference sequence). CDR3 coding DNA: TGTGCTAGCAGTAGGACGGAGAACACTGAAGCTTTCTTT. Amino acids: CASSRTENTEAFF.

This chain connects TRBV10-1 to TRBJ1-6; TRBD1 matches at 7 bases. The trim removed 2 bases at V and 14 bases at J, leaving 12 bases unmatched. There are 15 residues in the CDR3. Germline V lookup: CDR1 WNHNN, CDR2 SYGVQD (reference sequence). The CDR3 loop reads CASSEGGTAGATLHF. The CDR3 DNA reads as TGCGCCAGCAGTGAGGGGGGGACAGCCGGGGCGACCCTCCACTTT.